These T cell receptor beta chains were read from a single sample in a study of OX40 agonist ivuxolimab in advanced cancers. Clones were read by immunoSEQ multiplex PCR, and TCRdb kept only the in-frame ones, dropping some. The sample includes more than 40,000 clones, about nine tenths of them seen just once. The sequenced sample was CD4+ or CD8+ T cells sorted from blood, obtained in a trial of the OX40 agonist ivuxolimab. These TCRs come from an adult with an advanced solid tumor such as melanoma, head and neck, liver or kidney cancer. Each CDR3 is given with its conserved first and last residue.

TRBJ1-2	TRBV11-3	CASSSRYRTNYGYTF
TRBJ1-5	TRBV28	CASSFLYSNQPQHF
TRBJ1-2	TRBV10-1	CASSETLRGTGYTF
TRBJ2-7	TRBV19	CASSQGGRTSGSSYEQYF
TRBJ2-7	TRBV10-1	CASSAPGSPYEQYF
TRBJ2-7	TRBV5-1	CASAKTSGTIYEQYF
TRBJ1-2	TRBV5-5	CASSLVSGAGWGGYTF
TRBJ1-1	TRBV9	CASSVGAGGKNTEAFF
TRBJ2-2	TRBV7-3	CASSPGTGFTGELFF
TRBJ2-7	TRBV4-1	CASSQDDASGNYEQYF
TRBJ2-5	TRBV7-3	CASSPGRGIQETQYF
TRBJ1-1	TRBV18	CASSPGQGMAFF
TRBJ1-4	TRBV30	CAWSVGVGEKLFF